This T cell receptor beta chain was found in a study of long-term antiretroviral therapy in people with HIV. Clinicians in the United States treated all participants with HIV. Turning to this clone: The antigen is undetermined.

The CDR3 sequence is 15 residues long. V lost 4 bases and J 2 bases, leaving 14 bases between the germline ends. The germline V gene has CDR1 SNHLY and CDR2 FYNNEI. Samples were assayed with immunoSEQ v3.0 at survey level. TCRdb's copy holds only in-frame clones and misses some; the assay was immunoSEQ multiplex PCR. The repertoire consists of 15,000 to 20,000 clones, with about 88% occurring once and the leading ten covering approximately 8%. General study findings and limits: Diversity increased after ART yet remained lower than in transplant donor controls. Therapy changes, viral resistance and ART adherence were not documented in the available data.

The sample in question was unsorted PBMCs, obtained 0.9 years after starting antiretroviral therapy. The gene calls are TRBV2 and TRBJ2-5; the D gene is possibly TRBD1 (6 bases). This TCR was sampled from a young man with HIV. The CDR3 reads CASSVSGRGQETQYF. The CDR3 coding sequence is TGTGCCAGCAGTGTTAGTGGCAGGGGTCAAGAGACCCAGTACTTC.